The 9 T cell receptor beta chains presented below share a single source sample, sequenced in a study of tumor-infiltrating lymphocytes in oesophageal squamous cell carcinoma. Each CDR3 protein gets one entry after TCRdb re-called the PCR reads with MiXCR. The data contain about 11,000 distinct CDR3 sequences, less than 70% of them singletons. The source material was esophageal tumor tissue. The receptors were sampled from a male donor with esophageal squamous cell carcinoma.

V usage is TRBV7-3 and J usage is TRBJ2-3, with no clear D. This CDR3 is 13 amino acids long. V was shortened by 2 bases and J by 5 bases, with 8 bases between the two germline ends. Germline V gene sequence: CDR1 SGHTA, CDR2 FQGTGA. For the CDR3, the DNA is TGTGCCAGCAGCTTAGGGTTTCGAGATACGCAGTATTTT. This sequence encodes CASSLGFRDTQYF. Together with reference TRBV7-3 and TRBJ2-3, the CDR3 gives the full variable domain: GAGVSQTPSNKVTEKGKYVELRCDPISGHTALYWYRQSLGQGPEFLIYFQGTGAADDSGLPNDRFFAVRPEGSVSTLKIQRTERGDSAVYLCASSLGFRDTQYFGPGTRLTVL.

The CDR3 is CASSSAGNYNEQFF. The CDR3 nucleotides read TGTGCCAGCAGCTCAGCGGGAAACTACAATGAGCAGTTCTTC. V usage is TRBV7-9 and J usage is TRBJ2-1; 7 bases are a match to TRBD2. The CDR3 is 14 residues long. Germline CDR1 is SEHNR and CDR2 is FQNEAQ (reference sequence). J was trimmed by 3 bases and V by 4 bases; bases with no gene match: 3.

The J gene is TRBJ2-5, the V gene TRBV7-6; 9 bases map to TRBD2. In germline, CDR1 is SGHVS, CDR2 FNYEAQ. This CDR3 is built from 17 residues. The junction had 16 bases not matched to a gene; V was cut back by 0 bases and J by 11 bases. CDR3: CASSLAVGTSPSHEQYF. The CDR3, as DNA: TGTGCCAGCAGCTTAGCCGTCGGGACTAGCCCTTCTCATGAGCAGTACTTC. The variable domain in full, with the rest retrieved from reference TRBV7-6 and TRBJ2-5, is GAGVSQSPRYKVTKRGQDVALRCDPISGHVSLYWYRQALGQGPEFLTYFNYEAQQDKSGLPNDRFSAERPEGSISTLTIQRTEQRDSAMYRCASSLAVGTSPSHEQYFGPGTRLLVL.

The V call is TRBV7-8, the J call TRBJ2-3; TRBD1 aligns across 8 bases. The CDR3 has 16 residues. J was trimmed by 5 bases and V by 1 base; bases with no gene match: 8. CDR1 SGHVS and CDR2 FQNEAQ come from the germline V gene. CDR3 residues: CASSLEGRGLGDTQYF. The CDR3 DNA reads as TGTGCCAGCAGCTTAGAAGGCAGGGGGCTCGGAGATACGCAGTATTTT.

This clonotype has a handful of counts. The rearrangement joins TRBV7-8 to TRBJ2-5; the D gene is possibly TRBD2 (6 bases). Germline V CDR1 and CDR2: SGHVS, FQNEAQ. The CDR3 runs 14 residues. Trimming took off 3 bases at V and 5 bases at J, with 13 bases between the two ends. The CDR3 sequence is CASSLTSRGETQYF. As DNA, the CDR3 is TGTGCCAGCAGCTTGACTAGTAGAGGGGAGACCCAGTACTTC.

The chain joins TRBV28 to TRBJ2-5; TRBD2 matches 11 bases. Germline values: CDR1 MDHEN, CDR2 SYDVKM. The CDR3 totals 17 residues. The J segment lost 11 bases and the V segment lost 1 base, leaving 15 bases of the junction unmatched. The CDR3 loop is CASSLSLTSGDYNEQYF. Written as DNA, the CDR3 is TGTGCCAGCAGTTTATCCCTGACTAGCGGGGATTACAATGAGCAGTACTTC. The full variable domain, rest sourced from reference TRBV28 and TRBJ2-5, is DVKVTQSSRYLVKRTGEKVFLECVQDMDHENMFWYRQDPGLGLRLIYFSYDVKMKEKGDIPEGYSVSREKKERFSLILESASTNQTSMYLCASSLSLTSGDYNEQYFGPGTRLLVL.

This clonotype was seen ten or more times. CDR3 sequence reads: CASAPSGIFYEQFF. CDR3 nucleotide sequence: TGTGCTAGTGCACCTAGCGGGATTTTCTATGAGCAGTTCTTC. This chain connects TRBV12-5 to TRBJ2-1, with 9 bases aligning to TRBD2. Germline trimming cut 7 bases from V and 8 bases from J; bases unmatched to any gene: 9. This CDR3 is 14 amino acids long. Germline CDR1 and CDR2: LGHNT and FRNRAP.

Notes on this clonotype: It is likely a read error, because the conserved phenylalanine at the end of the CDR3 is missing. The DNA is omitted, as the CDR3 cannot be located on it reliably, and the CDR3 follows TCRdb's listing. This rearrangement joins TRBV7-6 to TRBJ2-5; the D call TRBD1 from the table was never checked on the DNA. The CDR3 region is 20 residues in length, termini included. In germline, CDR1 is SGHVS, CDR2 FNYEAQ. The CDR3 loop reads CASSLAPSQGPTQRGYTFGS.

In this sample, this clonotype turned up many times. A much larger clone differs from this one at a single base, so this may be a read error. This sequence joins TRBV10-3 and TRBJ2-5, with no clear D. V lost 5 bases and J 11 bases, leaving 12 bases between the germline ends. Germline V lookup: CDR1 ENHRY, CDR2 SYGVKD. The CDR3 runs 11 residues. The CDR3 spells CAISMNGEQYF. The CDR3 nucleotides are TGTGCCATCAGTATGAATGGTGAGCAGTACTTC.